The sequence of this T cell receptor (beta chain) was determined in a study of blood T cell repertoires in COVID-19. Original data processing: Reference gene primer amplification in the assay estimated nucleated cell counts. Data came from immunoSEQ multiplex PCR; TCRdb stores just in-frame clones and leaves some out. V and J calls and clone size are given by that table; D and trimming were obtained from the DNA. Among about 200,000 clones listed, 88% were seen once. Germline loops: CDR1 MNHEY, CDR2 SMNVEV (reference sequence). This CDR3 is built from 16 residues. J lost 1 base, V lost 5 bases, and 7 bases had no gene match.

The chain combines TRBV27 with TRBJ2-2; 7 nucleotides line up with TRBD2. The receptor was isolated from a young man with active or convalescent COVID-19. The specimen was peripheral blood. CDR3 in amino acids: CASSAPLAVNTGELFF. In DNA, the CDR3 is TGTGCCAGCAGTGCCCCTCTAGCGGTGAACACCGGGGAGCTGTTTTTT.